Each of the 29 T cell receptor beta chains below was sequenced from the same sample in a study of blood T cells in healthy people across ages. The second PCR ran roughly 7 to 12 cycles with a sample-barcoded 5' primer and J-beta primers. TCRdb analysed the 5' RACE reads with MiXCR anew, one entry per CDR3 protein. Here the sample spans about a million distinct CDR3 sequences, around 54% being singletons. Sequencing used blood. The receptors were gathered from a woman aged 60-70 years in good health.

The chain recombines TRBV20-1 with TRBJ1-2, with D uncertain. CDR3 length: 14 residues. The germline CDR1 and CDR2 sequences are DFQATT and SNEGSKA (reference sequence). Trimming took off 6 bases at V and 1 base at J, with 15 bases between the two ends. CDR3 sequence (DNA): TGCAGTGCCGCATGGACCCTTGTTAACTATGGCTACACCTTC. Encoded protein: CSAAWTLVNYGYTF.

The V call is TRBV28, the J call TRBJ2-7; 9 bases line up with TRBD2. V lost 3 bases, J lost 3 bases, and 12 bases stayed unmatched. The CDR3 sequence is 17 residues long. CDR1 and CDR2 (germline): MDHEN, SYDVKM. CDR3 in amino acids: CASSFPDPGTSFYEQYF. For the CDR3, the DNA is TGTGCCAGCAGTTTTCCCGATCCCGGGACTAGCTTCTACGAGCAGTACTTC.

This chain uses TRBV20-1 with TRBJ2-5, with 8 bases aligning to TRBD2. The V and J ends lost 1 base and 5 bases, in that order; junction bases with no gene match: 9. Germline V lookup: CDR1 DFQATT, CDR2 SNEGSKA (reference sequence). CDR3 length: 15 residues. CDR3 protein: CSARVGSGDVETQYF. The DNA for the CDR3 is TGCAGTGCTAGAGTTGGTAGCGGGGATGTTGAGACCCAGTACTTC.

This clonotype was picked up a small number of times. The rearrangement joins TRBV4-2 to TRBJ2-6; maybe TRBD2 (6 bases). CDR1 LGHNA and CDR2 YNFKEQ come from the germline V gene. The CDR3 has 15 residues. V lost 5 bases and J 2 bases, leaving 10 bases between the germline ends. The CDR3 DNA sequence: TGTGCCAGCAGCATGGGGGGAACTGGGGCCAACGTCCTGACTTTC. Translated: CASSMGGTGANVLTF.

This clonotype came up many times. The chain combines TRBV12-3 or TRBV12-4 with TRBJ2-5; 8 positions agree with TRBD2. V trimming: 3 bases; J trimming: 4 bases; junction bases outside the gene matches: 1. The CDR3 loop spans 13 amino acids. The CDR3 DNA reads TGTGCCAGCAGTTTTGCGGGAGGAGAGACCCAGTACTTC. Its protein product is CASSFAGGETQYF.

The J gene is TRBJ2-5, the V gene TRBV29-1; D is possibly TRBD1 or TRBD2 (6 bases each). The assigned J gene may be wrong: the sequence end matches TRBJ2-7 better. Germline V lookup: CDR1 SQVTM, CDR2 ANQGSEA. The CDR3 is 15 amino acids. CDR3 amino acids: CSVVGTLSGAIEQYF. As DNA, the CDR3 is TGCAGCGTTGTGGGAACGCTGTCGGGGGCCATCGAGCAGTACTTC.

The CDR3 sequence: CASSSLAGDNEQFF. CDR3 coding DNA: TGTGCCAGCAGTTCCTTAGCGGGAGACAATGAGCAGTTCTTC. This chain links TRBV12-3 or TRBV12-4 with TRBJ2-1; 9 bases match TRBD2. There are 14 residues in the CDR3. With 4 bases clipped from V and 5 bases from J, the junction kept 3 bases outside the gene matches.

The CDR3 reads CASRSGSAGVGVYEQYF. CDR3 DNA sequence: TGTGCCAGCAGGTCGGGCAGCGCGGGAGTAGGTGTATACGAGCAGTACTTC. The chain links TRBV11-2 to TRBJ2-5; 7 nucleotides match TRBD2. With the DNA end fitting TRBJ2-7 better, the J assignment may be wrong. The CDR3 totals 17 residues. Per the germline V gene, CDR1 is SGHAT and CDR2 is FQNNGV.

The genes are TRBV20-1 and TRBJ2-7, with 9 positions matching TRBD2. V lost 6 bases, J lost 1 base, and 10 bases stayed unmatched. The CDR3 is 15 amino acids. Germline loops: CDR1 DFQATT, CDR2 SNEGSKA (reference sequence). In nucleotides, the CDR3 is TGCAGTGCGTCTCAGTTCGGACTAGCGTCCTACGAGCAGTACTTC. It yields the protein CSASQFGLASYEQYF.

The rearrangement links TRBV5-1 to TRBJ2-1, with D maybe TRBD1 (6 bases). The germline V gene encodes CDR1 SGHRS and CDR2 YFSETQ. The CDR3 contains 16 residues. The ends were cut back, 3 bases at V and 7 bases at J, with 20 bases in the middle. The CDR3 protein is CASSWGPGPRGNEQFF. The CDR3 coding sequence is TGCGCCAGCAGCTGGGGGCCGGGACCGCGAGGGAATGAGCAGTTCTTC.

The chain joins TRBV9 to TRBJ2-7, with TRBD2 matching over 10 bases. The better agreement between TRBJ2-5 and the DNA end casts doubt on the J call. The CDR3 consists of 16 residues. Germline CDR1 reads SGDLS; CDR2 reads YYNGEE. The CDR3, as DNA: TGTGCCAGCAGTGAAAGGCTAGCGGGAGCGCAGGAGACCCAGTACTTC. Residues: CASSERLAGAQETQYF.

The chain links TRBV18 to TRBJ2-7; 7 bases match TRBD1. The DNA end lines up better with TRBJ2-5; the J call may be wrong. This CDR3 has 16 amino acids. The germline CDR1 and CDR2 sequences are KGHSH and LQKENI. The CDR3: CASSPSQRGRLETQYF. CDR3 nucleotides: TGTGCCAGCTCACCATCGCAAAGGGGGCGGTTGGAGACCCAGTACTTC.

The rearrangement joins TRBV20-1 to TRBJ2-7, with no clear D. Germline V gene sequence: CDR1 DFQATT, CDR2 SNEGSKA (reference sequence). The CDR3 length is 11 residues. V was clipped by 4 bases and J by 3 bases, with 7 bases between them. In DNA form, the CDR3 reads TGCAGTGCTATACAGAACTACGAGCAGTACTTC. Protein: CSAIQNYEQYF.

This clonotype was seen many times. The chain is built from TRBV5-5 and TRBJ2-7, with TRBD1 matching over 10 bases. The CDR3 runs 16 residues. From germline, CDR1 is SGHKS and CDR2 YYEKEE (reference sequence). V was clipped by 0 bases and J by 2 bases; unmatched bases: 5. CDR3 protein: CASSLDLGTGAYEQYF. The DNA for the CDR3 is TGTGCCAGCAGCTTGGATCTTGGGACAGGGGCCTACGAGCAGTACTTC.

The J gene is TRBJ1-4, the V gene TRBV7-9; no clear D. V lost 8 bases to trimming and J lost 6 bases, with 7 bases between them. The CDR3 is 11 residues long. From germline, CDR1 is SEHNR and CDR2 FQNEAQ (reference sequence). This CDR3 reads CASRSYEKLFF. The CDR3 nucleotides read TGTGCCAGCCGGTCCTATGAAAAACTGTTTTTT. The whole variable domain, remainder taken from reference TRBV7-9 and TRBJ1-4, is DTGVSQNPRHKITKRGQNVTFRCDPISEHNRLYWYRQTLGQGPEFLTYFQNEAQLEKSRLLSDRFSAERPKGSFSTLEIQRTEQGDSAMYLCASRSYEKLFFGSGTQLSVL.

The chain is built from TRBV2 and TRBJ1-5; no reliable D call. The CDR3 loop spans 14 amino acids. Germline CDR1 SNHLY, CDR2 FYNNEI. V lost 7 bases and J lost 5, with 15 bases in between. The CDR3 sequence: CASKGRERYQPQHF. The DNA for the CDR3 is TGTGCCAGCAAGGGAAGGGAAAGATATCAGCCCCAGCATTTT.

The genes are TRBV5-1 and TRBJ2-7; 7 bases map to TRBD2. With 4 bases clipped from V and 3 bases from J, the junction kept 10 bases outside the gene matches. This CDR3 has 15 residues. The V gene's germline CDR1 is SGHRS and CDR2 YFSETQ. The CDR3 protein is CASSIIGGGNYEQYF. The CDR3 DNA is TGCGCCAGCAGCATTATCGGGGGAGGGAACTACGAGCAGTACTTC.

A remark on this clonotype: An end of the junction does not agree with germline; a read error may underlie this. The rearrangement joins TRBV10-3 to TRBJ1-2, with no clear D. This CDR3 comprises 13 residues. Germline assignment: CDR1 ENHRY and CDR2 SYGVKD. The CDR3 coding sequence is TGTACCATCACCCAGGATGGAAACTATGGCTACACCTTC. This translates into CTITQDGNYGYTF.

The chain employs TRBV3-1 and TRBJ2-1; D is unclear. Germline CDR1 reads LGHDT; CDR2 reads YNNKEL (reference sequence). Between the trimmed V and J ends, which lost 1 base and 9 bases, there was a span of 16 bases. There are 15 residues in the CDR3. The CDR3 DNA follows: TGTGCCAGCAGCCAAGGATCTAGAGTACTGGGTGAGCAGTTCTTC. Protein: CASSQGSRVLGEQFF.

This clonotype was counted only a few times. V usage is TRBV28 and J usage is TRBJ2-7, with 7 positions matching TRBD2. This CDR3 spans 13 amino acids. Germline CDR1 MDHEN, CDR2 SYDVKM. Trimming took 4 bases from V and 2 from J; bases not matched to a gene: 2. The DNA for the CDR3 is TGTGCCAGCAGTTGGGCGGGGGCCTACGAGCAGTACTTC. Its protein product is CASSWAGAYEQYF.

CDR3 DNA sequence: TGTGCCAGCAGCAAGGGGCCACGGCAAGAGACCCAGTACTTC. This sequence encodes CASSKGPRQETQYF. The genes are TRBV6-5 and TRBJ2-5, with D possibly matching TRBD1 (5 bases). Germline V gives CDR1 MNHEY, CDR2 SVGAGI. This CDR3 has 14 residues. The V gene lost 6 bases and the J gene lost 2 bases, with 13 bases spanning the gap.

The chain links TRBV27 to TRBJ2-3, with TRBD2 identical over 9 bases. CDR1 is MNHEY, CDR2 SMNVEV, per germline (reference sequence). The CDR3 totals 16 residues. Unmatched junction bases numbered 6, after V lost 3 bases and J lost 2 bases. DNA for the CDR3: TGTGCCAGCAGTTTGATCCTAGCGGGAAACACAGATACGCAGTATTTT. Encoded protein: CASSLILAGNTDTQYF.

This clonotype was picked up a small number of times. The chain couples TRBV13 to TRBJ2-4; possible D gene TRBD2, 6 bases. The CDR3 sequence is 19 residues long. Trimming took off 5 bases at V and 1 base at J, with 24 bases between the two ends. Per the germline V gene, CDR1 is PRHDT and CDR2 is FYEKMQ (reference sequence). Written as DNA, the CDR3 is TGTGCCAGCAGCACCGAATGGGGAAGGGCGGACTACGCCAAAAACATTCAGTACTTC. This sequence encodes CASSTEWGRADYAKNIQYF.

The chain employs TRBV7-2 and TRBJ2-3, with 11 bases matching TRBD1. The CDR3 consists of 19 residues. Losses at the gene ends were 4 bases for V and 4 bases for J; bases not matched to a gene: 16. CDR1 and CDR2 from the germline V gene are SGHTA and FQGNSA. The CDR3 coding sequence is TGTGCCAGCAGCTCCCGGGACAGGGGGTTAGCGGGAGTGGCAGATACGCAGTATTTT. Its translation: CASSSRDRGLAGVADTQYF.

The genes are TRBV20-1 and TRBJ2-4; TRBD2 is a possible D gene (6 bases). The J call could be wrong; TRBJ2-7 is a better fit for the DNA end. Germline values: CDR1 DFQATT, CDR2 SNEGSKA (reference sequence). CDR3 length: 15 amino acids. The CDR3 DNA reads TGCAGTGCCCAGGACTACGGAGTAAAAACTTACGAGCAGTACTTC. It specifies CSAQDYGVKTYEQYF.

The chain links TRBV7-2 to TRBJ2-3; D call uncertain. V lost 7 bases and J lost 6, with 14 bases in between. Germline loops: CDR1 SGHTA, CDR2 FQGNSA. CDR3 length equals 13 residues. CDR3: CASTRQVGDTQYF. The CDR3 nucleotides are TGTGCCAGCACCCGGCAGGTCGGGGATACGCAGTATTTT.

Here the CDR3 reads CASSLDNRGNEQFF. The CDR3 coding sequence is TGCGCCAGCAGCTTGGATAACAGGGGCAATGAGCAGTTCTTC. The chain couples TRBV5-1 to TRBJ2-1; 7 bases are a match to TRBD1. The CDR3 totals 14 residues. Germline values: CDR1 SGHRS, CDR2 YFSETQ. J was trimmed by 6 bases and V by 0 bases; bases with no gene match: 3.

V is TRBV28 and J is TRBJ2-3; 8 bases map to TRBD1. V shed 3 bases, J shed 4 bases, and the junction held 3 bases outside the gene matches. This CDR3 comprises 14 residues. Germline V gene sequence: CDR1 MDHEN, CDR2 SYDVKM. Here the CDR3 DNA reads TGTGCCAGCAGTTTCGACAGGGGCTCAGATACGCAGTATTTT. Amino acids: CASSFDRGSDTQYF.

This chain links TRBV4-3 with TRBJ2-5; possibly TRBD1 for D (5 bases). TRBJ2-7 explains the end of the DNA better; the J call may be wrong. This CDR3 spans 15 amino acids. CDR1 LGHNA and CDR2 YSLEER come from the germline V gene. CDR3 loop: CASSQDPRVEYEQYF. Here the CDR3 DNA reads TGCGCCAGCAGCCAAGATCCCAGGGTAGAGTACGAGCAGTACTTC.